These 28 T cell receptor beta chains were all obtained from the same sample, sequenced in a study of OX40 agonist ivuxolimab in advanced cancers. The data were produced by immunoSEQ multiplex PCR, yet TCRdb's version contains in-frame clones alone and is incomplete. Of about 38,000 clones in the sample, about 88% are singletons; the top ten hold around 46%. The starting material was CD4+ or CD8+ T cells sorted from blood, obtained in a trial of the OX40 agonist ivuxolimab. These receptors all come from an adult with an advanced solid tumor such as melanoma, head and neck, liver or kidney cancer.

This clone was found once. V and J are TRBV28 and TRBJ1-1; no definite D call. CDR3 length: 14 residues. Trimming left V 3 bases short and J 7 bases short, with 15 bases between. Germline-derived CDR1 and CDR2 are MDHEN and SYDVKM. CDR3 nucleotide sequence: TGTGCCAGCAGTTTTGTACAGCCCCCTCTTGAAGCTTTCTTT. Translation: CASSFVQPPLEAFF.

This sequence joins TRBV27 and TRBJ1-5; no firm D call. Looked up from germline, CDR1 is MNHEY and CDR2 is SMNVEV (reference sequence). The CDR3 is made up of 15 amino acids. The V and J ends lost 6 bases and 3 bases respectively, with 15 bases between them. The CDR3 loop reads CASSPDSTYNQPQHF. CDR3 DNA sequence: TGTGCCAGCAGCCCAGATTCGACGTACAATCAGCCCCAGCATTTT.

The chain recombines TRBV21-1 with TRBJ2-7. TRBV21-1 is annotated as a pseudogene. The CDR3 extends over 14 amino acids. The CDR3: CASSKLAAHCEQYF. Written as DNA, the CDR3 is TGTGCCAGCAGCAAACTGGCAGCCCACTGCGAGCAGTACTTC.

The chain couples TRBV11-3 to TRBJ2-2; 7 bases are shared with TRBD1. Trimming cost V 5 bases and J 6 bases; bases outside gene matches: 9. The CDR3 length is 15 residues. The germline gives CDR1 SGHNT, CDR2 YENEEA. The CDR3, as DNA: TGTGCCAGCAGCAAAGGGACAGCCCTTCCCGGGGAGCTGTTTTTT. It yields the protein CASSKGTALPGELFF.

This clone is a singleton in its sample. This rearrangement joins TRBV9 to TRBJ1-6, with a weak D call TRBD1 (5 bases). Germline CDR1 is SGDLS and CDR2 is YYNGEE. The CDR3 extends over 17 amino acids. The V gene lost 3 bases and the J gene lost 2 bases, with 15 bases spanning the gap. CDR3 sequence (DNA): TGTGCCAGCAGCGGCGGCGAAGGGGTTGCCTATAATTCACCCCTCCACTTT. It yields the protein CASSGGEGVAYNSPLHF.

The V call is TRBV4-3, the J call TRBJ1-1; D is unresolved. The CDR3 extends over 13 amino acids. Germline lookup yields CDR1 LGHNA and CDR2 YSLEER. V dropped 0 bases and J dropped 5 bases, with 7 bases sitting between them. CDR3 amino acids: CASSQDPETEAFF. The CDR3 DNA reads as TGCGCCAGCAGCCAAGACCCGGAGACTGAAGCTTTCTTT.

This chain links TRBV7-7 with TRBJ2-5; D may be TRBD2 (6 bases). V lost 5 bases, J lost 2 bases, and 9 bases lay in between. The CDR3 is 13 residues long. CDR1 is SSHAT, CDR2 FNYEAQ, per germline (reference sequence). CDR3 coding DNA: TGTGCCAGCAGCCCCGGGGGTCAAGAGACCCAGTACTTC. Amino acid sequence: CASSPGGQETQYF. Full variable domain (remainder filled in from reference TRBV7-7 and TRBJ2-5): GAGVSQSPRYKVTKRGQDVTLRCDPISSHATLYWYQQALGQGPEFLTYFNYEAQPDKSGLPSDRFSAERPEGSISTLTIQRTEQRDSAMYRCASSPGGQETQYFGPGTRLLVL.

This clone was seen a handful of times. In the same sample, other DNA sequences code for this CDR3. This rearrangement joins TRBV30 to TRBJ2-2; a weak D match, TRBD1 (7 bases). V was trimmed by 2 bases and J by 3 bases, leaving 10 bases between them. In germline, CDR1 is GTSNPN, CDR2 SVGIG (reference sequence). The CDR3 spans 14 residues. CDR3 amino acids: CAWSTGDYTGELFF. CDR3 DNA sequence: TGTGCCTGGAGTACAGGGGACTACACCGGGGAGCTGTTTTTT. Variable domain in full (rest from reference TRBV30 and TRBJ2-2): SQTIHQWPATLVQPVGSPLSLECTVEGTSNPNLYWYRQAAGRGLQLLFYSVGIGQISSEVPQNLSASRPQDRQFILSSKKLLLSDSGFYLCAWSTGDYTGELFFGEGSRLTVL.

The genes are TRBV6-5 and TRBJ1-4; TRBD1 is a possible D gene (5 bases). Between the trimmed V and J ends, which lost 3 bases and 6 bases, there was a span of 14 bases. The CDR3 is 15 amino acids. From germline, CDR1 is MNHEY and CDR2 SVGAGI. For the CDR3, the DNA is TGTGCCAGCAGTTATAGTGGGACGGGGGATGAAAAACTGTTTTTT. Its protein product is CASSYSGTGDEKLFF.

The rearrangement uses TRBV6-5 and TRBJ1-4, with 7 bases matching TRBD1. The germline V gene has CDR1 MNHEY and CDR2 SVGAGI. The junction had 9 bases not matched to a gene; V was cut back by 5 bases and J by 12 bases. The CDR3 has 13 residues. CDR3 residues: CASSPYRGAELFF. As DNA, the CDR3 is TGTGCCAGCAGTCCGTACAGGGGAGCGGAACTGTTTTTT.

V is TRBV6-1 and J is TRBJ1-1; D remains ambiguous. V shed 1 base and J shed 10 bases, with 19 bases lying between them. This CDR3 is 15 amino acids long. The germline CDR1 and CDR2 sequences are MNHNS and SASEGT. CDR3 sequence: CASSEGYGGSEAAFF. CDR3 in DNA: TGTGCCAGCAGTGAAGGGTATGGAGGCTCTGAAGCAGCTTTCTTT.

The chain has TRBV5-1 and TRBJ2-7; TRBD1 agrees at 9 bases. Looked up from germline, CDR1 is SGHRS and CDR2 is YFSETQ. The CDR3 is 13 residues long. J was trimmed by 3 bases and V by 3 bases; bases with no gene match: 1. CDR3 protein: CASSWDRDYEQYF. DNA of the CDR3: TGCGCCAGCAGCTGGGACAGGGACTACGAGCAGTACTTC.

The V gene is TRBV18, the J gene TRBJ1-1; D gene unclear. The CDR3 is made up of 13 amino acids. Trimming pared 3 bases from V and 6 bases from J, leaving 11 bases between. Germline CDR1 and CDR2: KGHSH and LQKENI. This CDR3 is CASSPSPGSEAFF. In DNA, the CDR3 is TGTGCCAGCTCACCTTCTCCCGGGTCTGAAGCTTTCTTT.

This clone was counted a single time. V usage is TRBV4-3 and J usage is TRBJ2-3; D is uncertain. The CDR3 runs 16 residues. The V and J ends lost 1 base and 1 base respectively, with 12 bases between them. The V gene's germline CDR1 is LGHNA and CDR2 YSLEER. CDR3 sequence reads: CASSQVNPMGTDTQYF. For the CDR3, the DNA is TGCGCCAGCAGCCAAGTAAACCCGATGGGCACAGATACGCAGTATTTT.

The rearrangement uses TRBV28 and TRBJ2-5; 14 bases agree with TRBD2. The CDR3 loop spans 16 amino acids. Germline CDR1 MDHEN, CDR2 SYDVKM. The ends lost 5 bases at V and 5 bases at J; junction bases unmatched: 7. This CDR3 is CASSLGLAGEWETQYF. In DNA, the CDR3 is TGTGCCAGCAGTCTGGGACTAGCGGGGGAATGGGAGACCCAGTACTTC.

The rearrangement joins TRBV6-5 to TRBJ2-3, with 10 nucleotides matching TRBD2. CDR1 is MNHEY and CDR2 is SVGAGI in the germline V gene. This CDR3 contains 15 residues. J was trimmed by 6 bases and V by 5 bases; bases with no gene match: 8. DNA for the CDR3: TGTGCCAGCAGTATCATAGCGGGGGGAAGGGATACGCAGTATTTT. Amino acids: CASSIIAGGRDTQYF.

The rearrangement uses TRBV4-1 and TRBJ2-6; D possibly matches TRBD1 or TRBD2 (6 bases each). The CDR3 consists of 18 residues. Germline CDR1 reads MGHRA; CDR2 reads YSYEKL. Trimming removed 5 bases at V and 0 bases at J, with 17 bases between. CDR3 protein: CASSYGGGPLSGANVLTF. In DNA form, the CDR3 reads TGCGCCAGCAGCTACGGTGGGGGGCCTCTCTCTGGGGCCAACGTCCTGACTTTC.

CDR3 residues: CASSSSGSSYEQYF. The CDR3 nucleotides read TGTGCCAGCAGCTCTAGCGGAAGCTCCTACGAGCAGTACTTC. V usage is TRBV6-6 and J usage is TRBJ2-7, with TRBD2 identical over 7 bases. CDR1 and CDR2 (germline): MNHNY, SVGAGI (reference sequence). Trimming at V came to 6 bases and at J to 0 bases, leaving 5 bases not matched to a gene. There are 14 residues in the CDR3.

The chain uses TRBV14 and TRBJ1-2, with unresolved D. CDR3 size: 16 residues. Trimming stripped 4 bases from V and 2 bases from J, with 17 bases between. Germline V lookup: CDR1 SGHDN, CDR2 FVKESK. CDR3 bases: TGTGCCAGCAGCCCCCTGCGGGGATTCGAAAACTATGGCTACACCTTC. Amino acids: CASSPLRGFENYGYTF. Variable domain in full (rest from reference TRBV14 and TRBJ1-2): EAGVTQFPSHSVIEKGQTVTLRCDPISGHDNLYWYRRVMGKEIKFLLHFVKESKQDESGMPNNRFLAERTGGTYSTLKVQPAELEDSGVYFCASSPLRGFENYGYTFGSGTRLTVV.

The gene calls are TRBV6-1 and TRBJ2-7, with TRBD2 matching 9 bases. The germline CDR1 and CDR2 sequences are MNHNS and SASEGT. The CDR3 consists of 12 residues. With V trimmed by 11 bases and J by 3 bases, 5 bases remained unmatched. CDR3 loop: CAVRTSDYEQYF. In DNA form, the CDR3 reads TGTGCCGTCAGGACTAGCGACTACGAGCAGTACTTC.

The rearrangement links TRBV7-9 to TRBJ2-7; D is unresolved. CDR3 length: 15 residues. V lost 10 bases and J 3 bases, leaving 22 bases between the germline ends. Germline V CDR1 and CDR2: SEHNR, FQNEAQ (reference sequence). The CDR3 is CATPQWSTYSYEQYF. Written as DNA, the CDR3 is TGTGCCACCCCGCAGTGGAGTACTTACAGCTACGAGCAGTACTTC.

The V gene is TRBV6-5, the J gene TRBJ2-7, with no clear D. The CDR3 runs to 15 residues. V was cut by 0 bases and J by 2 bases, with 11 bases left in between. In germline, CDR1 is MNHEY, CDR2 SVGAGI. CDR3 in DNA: TGTGCCAGCAGTTACTCCCTAGACTCCGCCTACGAGCAGTACTTC. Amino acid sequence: CASSYSLDSAYEQYF.

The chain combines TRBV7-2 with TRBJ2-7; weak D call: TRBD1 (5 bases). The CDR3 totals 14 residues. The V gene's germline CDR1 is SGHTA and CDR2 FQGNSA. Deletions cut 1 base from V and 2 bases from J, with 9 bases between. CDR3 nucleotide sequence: TGTGCCAGCAGCTTAGAAGGACAAGCCTACGAGCAGTACTTC. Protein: CASSLEGQAYEQYF. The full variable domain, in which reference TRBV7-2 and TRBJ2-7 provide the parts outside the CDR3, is GAGVSQSPSNKVTEKGKDVELRCDPISGHTALYWYRQSLGQGLEFLIYFQGNSAPDKSGLPSDRFSAERTGGSVSTLTIQRTQQEDSAVYLCASSLEGQAYEQYFGPGTRLTVT.

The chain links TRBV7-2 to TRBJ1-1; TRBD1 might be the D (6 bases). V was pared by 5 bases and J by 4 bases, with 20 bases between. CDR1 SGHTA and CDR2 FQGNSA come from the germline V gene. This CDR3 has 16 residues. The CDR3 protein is CASSTLDSPRGTEAFF. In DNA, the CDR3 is TGTGCCAGCAGCACACTGGACAGCCCCCGAGGCACTGAAGCTTTCTTT.

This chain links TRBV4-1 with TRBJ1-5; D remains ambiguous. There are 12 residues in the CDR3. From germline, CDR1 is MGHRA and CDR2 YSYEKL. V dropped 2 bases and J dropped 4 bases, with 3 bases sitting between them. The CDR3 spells CASSQPNQPQHF. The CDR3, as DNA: TGCGCCAGCAGCCAACCTAATCAGCCCCAGCATTTT.

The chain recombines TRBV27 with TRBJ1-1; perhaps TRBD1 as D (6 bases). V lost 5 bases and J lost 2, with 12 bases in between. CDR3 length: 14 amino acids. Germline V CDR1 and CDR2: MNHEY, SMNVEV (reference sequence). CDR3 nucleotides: TGTGCCAGCAGTCCTAGACAGGATAACACTGAAGCTTTCTTT. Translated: CASSPRQDNTEAFF.

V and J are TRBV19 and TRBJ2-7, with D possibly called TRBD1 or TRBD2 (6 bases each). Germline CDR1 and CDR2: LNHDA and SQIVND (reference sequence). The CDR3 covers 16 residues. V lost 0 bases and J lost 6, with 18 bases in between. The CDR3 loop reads CASSIEGWGAHAEQYF. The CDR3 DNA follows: TGTGCCAGTAGTATAGAGGGTTGGGGGGCGCATGCCGAGCAGTACTTC.

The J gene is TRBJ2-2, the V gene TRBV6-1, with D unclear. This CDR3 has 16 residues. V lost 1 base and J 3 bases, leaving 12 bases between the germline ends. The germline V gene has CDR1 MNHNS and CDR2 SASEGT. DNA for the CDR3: TGTGCCAGCAGTGAAGTAGGCAGATCTTACACCGGGGAGCTGTTTTTT. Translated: CASSEVGRSYTGELFF.